The T cell receptor (beta chain) described here comes from a study of vaccination and CD4 T cells after COVID-19. In regard to this clonotype: Its antigen is as yet unknown.

Treatment noted: roughly 10-day PBMC culture with coronavirus spike peptide pools or control peptides (ViraFEST assay). Between the trimmed V and J ends, which lost 7 bases and 0 bases, there was a span of 18 bases. This CDR3 is 16 amino acids long. The V gene's germline CDR1 is MNHEY and CDR2 SVGEGT. Once obtained from cultured CD4+ T cells, the DNA was sequenced using the Oncomine TCR Beta short-read assay. From CD4+ T cells that had been cultured, genomic DNA was extracted. Each CDR3 protein gets one entry after TCRdb re-called the PCR reads with MiXCR. Among more than 13,000 distinct CDR3 sequences listed, about 56% were seen once.

This TCR was sampled from a human donor who had recovered from COVID-19. This chain joins TRBV6-2 or TRBV6-3 and TRBJ1-1; possibly TRBD1 for D (6 bases). Material: CD4+ T cells from blood, cultured in vitro, obtained before SARS-CoV-2 vaccination. The CDR3 spells CASTPWGGEVNTEAFF. The CDR3 DNA reads TGTGCCAGCACCCCGTGGGGGGGCGAGGTGAACACTGAAGCTTTCTTT.